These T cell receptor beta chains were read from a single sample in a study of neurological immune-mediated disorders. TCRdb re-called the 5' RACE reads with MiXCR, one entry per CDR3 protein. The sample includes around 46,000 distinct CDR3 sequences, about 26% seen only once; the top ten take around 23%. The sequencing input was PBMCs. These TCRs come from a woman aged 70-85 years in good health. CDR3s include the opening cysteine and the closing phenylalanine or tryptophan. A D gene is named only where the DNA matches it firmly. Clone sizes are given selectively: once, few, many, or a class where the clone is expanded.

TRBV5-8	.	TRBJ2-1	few	TGTGCCAGCAGCTTCGGAGCGTCTTCCTACAATGAGCAGTTCTTC	CASSFGASSYNEQFF
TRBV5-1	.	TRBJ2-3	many	TGCGCCAGCAGCTTGGACAGGGTGGTCACAGATACGCAGTATTTT	CASSLDRVVTDTQYF
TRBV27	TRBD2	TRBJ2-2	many	TGTGCCAGCAGTCCGGGACTAGCGGGAGTTCCCGGGGAGCTGTTTTTT	CASSPGLAGVPGELFF
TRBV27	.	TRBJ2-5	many	TGTGCCAGCGGCCCCCGGAAGGCTAGCCACCAAGAGACCCAGTACTTC	CASGPRKASHQETQYF
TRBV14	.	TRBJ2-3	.	TGTGCCAGCAGCCAGTGGGGCACAGATACGCAGTATTTT	CASSQWGTDTQYF
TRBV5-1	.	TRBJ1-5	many	TGCGCCAGCAGCTTGGGGGACAATATTGGCAATCAGCCCCAGCATTTT	CASSLGDNIGNQPQHF
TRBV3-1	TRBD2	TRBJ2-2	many	TGTGCCAGCAGCTCGCGGACTAGCCCCGGGGAGCTGTTTTTT	CASSSRTSPGELFF
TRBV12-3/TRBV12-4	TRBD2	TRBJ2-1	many	TGTGCCAGCAGTCCCAGGGGACTAGCGGGAGGGCGTGAGCAGTTCTTC	CASSPRGLAGGREQFF
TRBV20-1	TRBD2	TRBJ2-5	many	TGCAGTGCTAGCTCCCTAGCGGGAGTGCATCGTGAGACCCAGTACTTC	CSASSLAGVHRETQYF
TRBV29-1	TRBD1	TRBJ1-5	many	TGCAGCGTCCGGGACAGGGGGTTCAATCAGCCCCAGCATTTT	CSVRDRGFNQPQHF
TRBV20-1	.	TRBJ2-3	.	TGCAGTGCTAGAGGGCGAGAAGGCAGGTCCACAGATACGCAGTATTTT	CSARGREGRSTDTQYF
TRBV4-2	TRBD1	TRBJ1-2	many	TGTGCCAGCAGCCTGGGACAGGGGGCTTATGGCTATGGCTACACCTTC	CASSLGQGAYGYGYTF
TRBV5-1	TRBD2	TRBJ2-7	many	TGCGCCAGCAGCTCCCTCGAGGGAGGGCCCTACGAGCAGTACTTC	CASSSLEGGPYEQYF
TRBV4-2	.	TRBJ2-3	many	TGTGCCAGCAGCCAAGATACAGCGTTGGCAGATACGCAGTATTTT	CASSQDTALADTQYF
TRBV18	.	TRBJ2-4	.	TGTGCCAGCTCGCCCCTCGGGCAGGGAAACATTCAGTACTTC	CASSPLGQGNIQYF
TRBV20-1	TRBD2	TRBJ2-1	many	TGCAGTGCTAGTGGGGCTAGCGGGAGTCTCAATGAGCAGTTCTTC	CSASGASGSLNEQFF
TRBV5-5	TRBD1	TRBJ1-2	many	TGTGCCAGCAGCTTGGACAGGGGCGGCTATGGCTACACCTTC	CASSLDRGGYGYTF
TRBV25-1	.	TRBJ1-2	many	TGTGCCAGCAGTGAATCGCTTTCCCCGTATGGCTACACCTTC	CASSESLSPYGYTF
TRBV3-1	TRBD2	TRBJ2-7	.	TGTGCCAGCAGCCCCACCGGTGCGGGAGGGCCCTACGAGCAGTACTTC	CASSPTGAGGPYEQYF
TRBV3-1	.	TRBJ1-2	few	TGTGCCAGCAGCCAAGATATTGAGACAGGATTCTATGGCTACACCTTC	CASSQDIETGFYGYTF
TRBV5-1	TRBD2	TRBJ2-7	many	TGCGCCAGCAGCCTTGCGGCTAGCGGGACCTACGAGCAGTACTTC	CASSLAASGTYEQYF
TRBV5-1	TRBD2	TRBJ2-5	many	TGCGCCAGCAGCTTGGCTAGCGGCCAAGGGGAGACCCAGTACTTC	CASSLASGQGETQYF
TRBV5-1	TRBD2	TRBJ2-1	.	TGCGCCAGCAGCTTGGCACTAGCGGGCTACAATGAGCAGTTCTTC	CASSLALAGYNEQFF
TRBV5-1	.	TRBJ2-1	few	TGCGCCAGCAGCTTGGAGGTGACAGCCTACAATGAGCAGTTCTTC	CASSLEVTAYNEQFF
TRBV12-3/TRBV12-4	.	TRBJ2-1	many	TGTGCCAGCAGCCCCGGGAATGAGCAGTTCTTC	CASSPGNEQFF
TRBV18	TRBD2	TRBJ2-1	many	TGTGCCAGCTCACCGGAATGGGGGGGAAAAGGCAATGAGCAGTTCTTC	CASSPEWGGKGNEQFF
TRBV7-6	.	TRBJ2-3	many	TGTGCCAGCCGAAGCTCAGATACGCAGTATTTT	CASRSSDTQYF
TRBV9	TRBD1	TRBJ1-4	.	TGTGCCAGCAGCCCCCGAGGACAGGCAACTAATGAAAAACTGTTTTTT	CASSPRGQATNEKLFF
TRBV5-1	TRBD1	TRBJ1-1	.	TGCGCCAGCAGTCCGTTGGACAGGGTGAACACTGAAGCTTTCTTT	CASSPLDRVNTEAFF
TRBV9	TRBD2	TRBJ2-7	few	TGTGCCAGCAGCGGCAGCGGGAGGAGCTCCTACGAGCAGTACTTC	CASSGSGRSSYEQYF
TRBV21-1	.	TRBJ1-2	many	TGTGCCAGCAGCAAAGTTGTCAGTTTCTTGAAGGGCTACACCTTC	CASSKVVSFLKGYTF
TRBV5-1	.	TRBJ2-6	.	TGCGCCAGCAGCTTGGAGGGGACTGGGGCCAACGTCCTGACTTTC	CASSLEGTGANVLTF
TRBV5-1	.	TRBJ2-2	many	TGCGCCAGCAGCTTACGAACAGCAGCGAACACCGGGGAGCTGTTTTTT	CASSLRTAANTGELFF
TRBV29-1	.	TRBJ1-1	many	TGCAGCGGCCGACACGGGAGGACTGAAGCTTTCTTT	CSGRHGRTEAFF
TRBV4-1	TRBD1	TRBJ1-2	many	TGCGCCAGCAGCCCTGAACCCGGGACAGGGGGCCGCTATGGCTACACCTTC	CASSPEPGTGGRYGYTF
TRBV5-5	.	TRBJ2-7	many	TGTGCCAGCAGCCTAATTGGACTATCCTACGAGCAGTACTTC	CASSLIGLSYEQYF
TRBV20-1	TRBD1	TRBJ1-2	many	TGCAGTGCTCCTCAGGGGGCAGGTAGCTACACCTTC	CSAPQGAGSYTF
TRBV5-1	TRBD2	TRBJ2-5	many	TGCGCCAGCAGCATGGGACTAGCGGGAGCTGGGGAGACCCAGTACTTC	CASSMGLAGAGETQYF
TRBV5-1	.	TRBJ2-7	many	TGCGCCAGCAGCCCGGGACACGGTTCCTACGAGCAGTACTTC	CASSPGHGSYEQYF
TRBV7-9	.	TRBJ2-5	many	TGTGCCAGCAGCTTAGCGGCGGGGCCCTCAGGGGAGACCCAGTACTTC	CASSLAAGPSGETQYF
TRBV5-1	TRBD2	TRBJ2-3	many	TGCGCCAGCAGCTTGGCCGGGACTAGCGGCACAGATACGCAGTATTTT	CASSLAGTSGTDTQYF
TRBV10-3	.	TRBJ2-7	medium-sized	TGTGCCATCAGTGTGTACGGGACCCTCTACGAGCAGTACTTC	CAISVYGTLYEQYF
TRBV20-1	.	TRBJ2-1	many	TGCAGTGCTAGTGGTTCTAGCGAACTATACAATGAGCAGTTCTTC	CSASGSSELYNEQFF
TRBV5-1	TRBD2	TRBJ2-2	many	TGCGCCAGCAGCTTGATTAGCGGGAGCGTGGCCGGGGAGCTGTTTTTT	CASSLISGSVAGELFF
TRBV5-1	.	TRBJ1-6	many	TGCGCCAGCAGCTTGTCAGGTTCACCCCTCCACTTT	CASSLSGSPLHF
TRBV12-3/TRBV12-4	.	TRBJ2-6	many	TGTGCCAGCAGTTTTTCTGGGGCCAACGTCCTGACTTTC	CASSFSGANVLTF
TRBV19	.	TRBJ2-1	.	TGTGCCAGTAGTAGGGACTCCGGGGATGAGCAGTTCTTC	CASSRDSGDEQFF
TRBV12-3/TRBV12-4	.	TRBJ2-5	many	TGTGCCCCTTCAAATTGGAGGGGCCCTCAAGAGACCCAGTACTTC	CAPSNWRGPQETQYF
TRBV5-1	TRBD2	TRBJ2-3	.	TGCGCCAGCAGCTTGGTCCCGGGGGGGGATACGCAGTATTTT	CASSLVPGGDTQYF
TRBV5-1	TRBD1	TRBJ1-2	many	TGCGCCAGCAGCTTGACCCCGGACAGGGGAAGAGGAGGCTACACCTTC	CASSLTPDRGRGGYTF
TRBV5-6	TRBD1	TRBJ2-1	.	TGTGCCAGCAGCTCTCGAAGGGCGGGACAGGGGGCCAATGAGCAGTTCTTC	CASSSRRAGQGANEQFF
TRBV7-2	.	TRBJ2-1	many	TGTGCCAGCAGCTTAGCGGTACGGTACAATGAGCAGTTCTTC	CASSLAVRYNEQFF
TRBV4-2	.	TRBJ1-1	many	TGTGCCAGCAGTCCCAAGGGGGTCGGGGACACTGAAGCTTTCTTT	CASSPKGVGDTEAFF
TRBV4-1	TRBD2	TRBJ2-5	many	TGCGCCAGCAGCCGACTGGGACTAGCGGGAGAGACCCAGTACTTC	CASSRLGLAGETQYF
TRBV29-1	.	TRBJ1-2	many	TGCAGCGTTGTGGACAGCTCCTACCTTTCTGGCTACACCTTC	CSVVDSSYLSGYTF
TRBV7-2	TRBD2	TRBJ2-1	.	TGTGCCAGCACCCTTACGGCTAGCGGGCGCTACAATGAGCAGTTCTTC	CASTLTASGRYNEQFF
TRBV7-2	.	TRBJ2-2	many	TGTGCCAGCAGCTTGTTCCTAGCCTCGAACACCGGGGAGCTGTTTTTT	CASSLFLASNTGELFF
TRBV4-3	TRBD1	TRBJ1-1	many	TGCGCCAGCAGCCAAGATTTGGCCCTACAGGGGGATTTATCGAACACTGAAGCTTTCTTT	CASSQDLALQGDLSNTEAFF